The 21 T cell receptor beta chains listed next were all sequenced from one sample in a study of shared clonotypes between healthy human individuals (dated by TCRdb to about 2020). The library was produced with the immunoSEQ multiplex PCR assay. TCRdb retrieved this table from immuneACCESS and kept in-frame rearrangements only. Not all clones are present; in checked studies, unresolved V genes account for under half, and no reason is known for the remainder. In this sample the table shows around 2,000,000 clones, about 92% of which occur a single time. Under 2% of the sample comes from the top ten. CD8 naive samples were CD45RO-negative cells positively selected for CCR7, giving a CD45RA+CCR7+ population that excluded TemRA cells. Input material: naive CD8+ T cells from PBMCs. The cell subset or site label, read with the paper, signifies: CD45RA+CCR7+. These receptors were obtained from a man aged 18 to 35 in good health. Some clones in this sample may be carry-over from other donors' samples.

The CDR3 DNA follows: TGTGCCAGCAGTTTATGGCCACGGGAGGACGGTAACTATGGCTACACCTTC. Translation: CASSLWPREDGNYGYTF. The genes are TRBV27 and TRBJ1-2; D not resolved. This CDR3 is 17 amino acids long. Trimming removed 1 base at V and 1 base at J, with 16 bases between. From germline, CDR1 is MNHEY and CDR2 SMNVEV (reference sequence).

The chain couples TRBV11-2 to TRBJ1-1; 8 positions agree with TRBD1. Germline V CDR1 and CDR2: SGHAT, FQNNGV. The CDR3 length is 16 residues. V lost 2 bases to trimming and J lost 3 bases; unmatched junction nucleotides: 8. CDR3 in amino acids: CASSLYRDRSHTEAFF. The CDR3 DNA is TGTGCCAGCAGCTTATACCGGGACAGGTCCCACACTGAAGCTTTCTTT.

The V call is TRBV19, the J call TRBJ2-2; D gene ambiguous. There are 16 residues in the CDR3. CDR1 LNHDA and CDR2 SQIVND come from the germline V gene (reference sequence). V dropped 1 base and J dropped 6 bases, with 15 bases sitting between them. Here the CDR3 reads CASSIGRLRIPGELFF. The CDR3 region has the DNA TGTGCCAGTAGTATAGGAAGGTTACGGATTCCCGGGGAGCTGTTTTTT.

In this sample, this clone turned up once. The rearrangement joins TRBV13 to TRBJ2-2, with D possibly being TRBD1 or TRBD2 (5 bases each). This CDR3 spans 16 amino acids. The V end was cut by 6 bases, the J end by 1 base, with 15 bases between. CDR1 and CDR2 (germline): PRHDT, FYEKMQ (reference sequence). The CDR3 DNA is TGTGCCAGCAGGCCGACGGGGCAGGGGAACACCGGGGAGCTGTTTTTT. It translates to CASRPTGQGNTGELFF.

V gene TRBV28 combines with J gene TRBJ2-2, with unresolved D. The germline V gene encodes CDR1 MDHEN and CDR2 SYDVKM. This CDR3 region has 20 residues. V was shortened by 2 bases and J by 0 bases, with 22 bases between the two germline ends. CDR3 coding DNA: TGTGCCAGCAGTTTAGAGGTCCCAGCAGAGTATTTCGCGAACACCGGGGAGCTGTTTTTT. Encoded protein: CASSLEVPAEYFANTGELFF.

The chain uses TRBV28 and TRBJ2-7; D not certain. Trimming took 4 bases from V and 1 from J, leaving 17 bases between them. Germline CDR1 MDHEN, CDR2 SYDVKM. This CDR3 spans 16 amino acids. The CDR3 loop reads CASSSPIAEASYEQYF. For the CDR3, the DNA is TGTGCCAGCAGTTCCCCGATCGCGGAAGCTTCCTACGAGCAGTACTTC.

The rearrangement uses TRBV27 and TRBJ1-2; D is unclear. Germline CDR1 and CDR2: MNHEY and SMNVEV (reference sequence). This CDR3 region has 13 residues. The V gene lost 8 bases and the J gene lost 4 bases, with 14 bases spanning the gap. CDR3 amino acids: CASRPRASYGYTF. The CDR3 DNA sequence: TGTGCCAGCCGCCCCCGAGCGAGCTATGGCTACACCTTC.

V usage is TRBV9 and J usage is TRBJ2-3, with 7 bases matching TRBD2. This CDR3 spans 15 amino acids. With V trimmed by 3 bases and J by 2 bases, 6 bases remained unmatched. From germline, CDR1 is SGDLS and CDR2 YYNGEE. The CDR3 sequence: CASSAWDYDTDTQYF. The CDR3 nucleotides read TGTGCCAGCAGCGCCTGGGACTACGACACAGATACGCAGTATTTT.

The chain joins TRBV15 to TRBJ2-7; 10 positions agree with TRBD1. J lost 6 bases, V lost 0 bases, and 5 bases had no gene match. This CDR3 spans 15 amino acids. Germline values: CDR1 LNHNV, CDR2 YYDKDF (reference sequence). As DNA, the CDR3 is TGTGCCACCAGCAGAGATATAGGGACAGGGGCCGAGCAGTACTTC. This codes for CATSRDIGTGAEQYF.

This chain joins TRBV7-2 and TRBJ2-2; D is perhaps TRBD2 (7 bases). The V gene lost 5 bases and the J gene lost 6 bases, with 16 bases spanning the gap. There are 15 residues in the CDR3. The germline V gene has CDR1 SGHTA and CDR2 FQGNSA. CDR3: CASSEGGLMAGELFF. CDR3 nucleotides: TGTGCCAGCAGCGAGGGGGGGCTGATGGCCGGGGAGCTGTTTTTT. The full variable domain, with the rest looked up from reference TRBV7-2 and TRBJ2-2, is GAGVSQSPSNKVTEKGKDVELRCDPISGHTALYWYRQSLGQGLEFLIYFQGNSAPDKSGLPSDRFSAERTGGSVSTLTIQRTQQEDSAVYLCASSEGGLMAGELFFGEGSRLTVL.

The chain carries TRBV5-1 and TRBJ2-7, with D maybe TRBD2 (5 bases). Trimming removed 4 bases at V and 3 bases at J, with 11 bases between. The CDR3 has 13 residues. Germline CDR1 SGHRS, CDR2 YFSETQ. DNA of the CDR3: TGCGCCAGCAGCCCCGGGGATTTCTACGAGCAGTACTTC. It codes for CASSPGDFYEQYF. The entire variable domain, with the rest obtained from reference TRBV5-1 and TRBJ2-7, is as follows: KAGVTQTPRYLIKTRGQQVTLSCSPISGHRSVSWYQQTPGQGLQFLFEYFSETQRNKGNFPGRFSGRQFSNSRSEMNVSTLELGDSALYLCASSPGDFYEQYFGPGTRLTVT.

The genes are TRBV29-1 and TRBJ2-7; 8 bases map to TRBD1. Trimming cost V 7 bases and J 3 bases; bases outside gene matches: 5. Germline assignment: CDR1 SQVTM and CDR2 ANQGSEA. The CDR3 is 12 amino acids. CDR3 amino acids: CSGQGPLYEQYF. In nucleotides, the CDR3 is TGCAGCGGACAGGGGCCACTCTACGAGCAGTACTTC.

The chain couples TRBV5-6 to TRBJ1-3; tentative D call: TRBD1 (6 bases). The CDR3 covers 14 residues. Trimming took off 4 bases at V and 4 bases at J, with 12 bases between the two ends. Germline loops: CDR1 SGHDT, CDR2 YYEEEE. This chain's CDR3 is CASSLGTIGNTIYF. As DNA, the CDR3 is TGTGCCAGCAGCCTCGGGACAATCGGAAACACCATATATTTT. The full variable domain, in which reference TRBV5-6 and TRBJ1-3 provide the parts outside the CDR3, is DAGVTQSPTHLIKTRGQQVTLRCSPKSGHDTVSWYQQALGQGPQFIFQYYEEEERQRGNFPDRFSGHQFPNYSSELNVNALLLGDSALYLCASSLGTIGNTIYFGEGSWLTVV.

The chain uses TRBV5-1 and TRBJ2-5; TRBD2 aligns across 9 bases. This CDR3 has 13 residues. Germline loops: CDR1 SGHRS, CDR2 YFSETQ. V lost 6 bases and J lost 2; bases outside the gene matches: 2. This chain's CDR3 is CASNSGRQETQYF. The CDR3, as DNA: TGCGCCAGCAATAGCGGGAGACAAGAGACCCAGTACTTC.

The genes are TRBV28 and TRBJ1-2, with 9 positions matching TRBD1. CDR1 MDHEN and CDR2 SYDVKM come from the germline V gene. The V gene end was trimmed by 3 bases and the J gene end by 5 bases; junction bases not matched to a gene: 7. This CDR3 is built from 15 residues. This CDR3 reads CASSLGTGLGYGYTF. CDR3 nucleotide sequence: TGTGCCAGCAGTTTGGGGACAGGGCTTGGATATGGCTACACCTTC.

V gene TRBV29-1 combines with J gene TRBJ2-2; no definite D call. CDR3 size: 14 residues. The V gene's germline CDR1 is SQVTM and CDR2 ANQGSEA. V was pared by 5 bases and J by 1 base, with 11 bases between. The CDR3, as DNA: TGCAGCGTTTCCGCCGTAGTGAACACCGGGGAGCTGTTTTTT. Translated: CSVSAVVNTGELFF.

The chain is built from TRBV5-4 and TRBJ2-1; TRBD2 might be the D (7 bases). Trimming took off 0 bases at V and 2 bases at J, with 21 bases between the two ends. CDR1 is SGHNT, CDR2 YYREEE, per germline (reference sequence). The CDR3 totals 19 residues. CDR3 sequence reads: CASSLGRGPVGGAYNEQFF. Here the CDR3 DNA reads TGTGCCAGCAGCTTGGGGCGGGGGCCTGTTGGAGGTGCCTACAATGAGCAGTTCTTC.

The J gene is TRBJ1-5, the V gene TRBV6-5; no clear D. V lost 6 bases and J lost 0, with 9 bases in between. There are 14 residues in the CDR3. In germline, CDR1 is MNHEY, CDR2 SVGAGI. CDR3 loop: CASSENDSNQPQHF. The CDR3 nucleotides are TGTGCCAGCAGCGAAAATGATAGCAATCAGCCCCAGCATTTT.

The rearrangement uses TRBV4-2 and TRBJ2-1; 9 nucleotides align to TRBD2. Germline CDR1 reads LGHNA; CDR2 reads YNFKEQ. This CDR3 has 18 residues. Unmatched junction bases numbered 8, after V lost 2 bases and J lost 0 bases. The CDR3 region is CASSQFSSGTSSYNEQFF. The CDR3 region has the DNA TGTGCCAGCAGCCAATTTTCTAGCGGGACCAGCTCCTACAATGAGCAGTTCTTC.

The chain uses TRBV7-9 and TRBJ2-7, with D perhaps being TRBD1 or TRBD2 (6 bases each). The CDR3 runs to 17 residues. Trimming took 4 bases from V and 1 from J, leaving 20 bases between them. The germline V gene encodes CDR1 SEHNR and CDR2 FQNEAQ (reference sequence). The CDR3 protein is CASSSNRGEDGSYEQYF. In DNA, the CDR3 is TGTGCCAGCAGCTCCAATAGGGGGGAGGACGGGTCCTACGAGCAGTACTTC.

The CDR3: CASSLGDATNEKLFF. For the CDR3, the DNA is TGTGCCAGCAGTTTAGGGGATGCAACTAATGAAAAACTGTTTTTT. The chain carries TRBV28 and TRBJ1-4; D not certain. CDR3 length equals 15 residues. CDR1 is MDHEN and CDR2 is SYDVKM in the germline V gene. Trimming took 2 bases from V and 0 from J, leaving 7 bases between them.